The T cell receptor (beta chain) described here comes from a study of tumor and adjacent non-tumor tissue in lung cancer. Germline V lookup: CDR1 DFQATT, CDR2 SNEGSKA (reference sequence). The V and J ends lost 7 bases and 7 bases, in that order; junction bases with no gene match: 13. The length of the CDR3 is 14 residues. Points from the study as a whole: Compared with tumor, normal lung showed significantly lower TCR diversity.

A note on this clonotype: Its antigen is not identified.

This sample's RNA came from whole unsorted tissue. The normal lung tissue was taken more than 3 cm from the tumor edge. Newly diagnosed lung cancer patients had thoracic surgery in China, August–November 2014, without prior chemotherapy. Three rounds of nested PCR, following a modified ARM-PCR protocol, produced the TCRbeta library. TCRdb independently ran MiXCR on the multiplex PCR reads; one entry per CDR3 protein. The table lists tens of thousands of distinct CDR3 sequences, roughly 75% of them singletons, with 28% in the top ten. The sample was distant non-tumor lung tissue. This sequence originates from a woman aged 45-59 years with non-small cell lung cancer. The rearrangement uses TRBV20-1 and TRBJ1-2, with 9 positions matching TRBD1. CDR3 in amino acids: CSVDPGQGGSGYTF. Written as DNA, the CDR3 is TGCAGTGTGGATCCGGGACAGGGCGGTAGTGGCTACACCTTC.